Following are 21 T cell receptor beta chains from one sample sequenced in a study of response to subunit inactivated influenza vaccine. TCRdb recomputed calls from the RT-PCR reads with MiXCR, one row per CDR3 protein. In the table there are a few hundred thousand distinct CDR3 sequences, just over 20% of which are singletons. The sequenced sample was PBMCs from blood, obtained 21 months after vaccination. The receptors originated from a man aged 45-69 years who received an inactivated influenza vaccine.

The gene calls are TRBV14 and TRBJ2-3; no definite D call. The germline V gene has CDR1 SGHDN and CDR2 FVKESK. The CDR3 contains 16 residues. With 0 bases removed from V and 2 bases from J, the gap between germline ends came to 12 bases. The CDR3 DNA reads as TGTGCCAGCAGCCAAGATATGGCAGCAAACACAGATACGCAGTATTTT. As protein: CASSQDMAANTDTQYF.

The chain combines TRBV28 with TRBJ1-1; tentatively, D is TRBD1 (6 bases). Germline V lookup: CDR1 MDHEN, CDR2 SYDVKM. The CDR3 contains 16 residues. V lost 3 bases to trimming and J lost 4 bases, with 18 bases between them. This CDR3 is CASSFRSGEGGTEAFF. The CDR3, as DNA: TGTGCCAGCAGTTTTAGGTCAGGGGAGGGGGGCACTGAAGCTTTCTTT.

There are a few counts of this clonotype. The chain employs TRBV28 and TRBJ2-3; TRBD2 matches at 7 bases. V shed 2 bases, J shed 3 bases, and the junction held 2 bases outside the gene matches. Germline CDR1 reads MDHEN; CDR2 reads SYDVKM. This CDR3 region has 14 residues. In DNA form, the CDR3 reads TGTGCCAGCAGTTTAGCGGGAGAGACAGATACGCAGTATTTT. It encodes CASSLAGETDTQYF.

V is TRBV6-1 and J is TRBJ2-1; 8 bases fit TRBD1. From germline, CDR1 is MNHNS and CDR2 SASEGT. The V and J ends lost 5 bases and 5 bases, in that order; junction bases with no gene match: 8. The CDR3 has 15 residues. The CDR3 region is CASSRRQGQHNEQFF. CDR3 in DNA: TGTGCCAGCAGTCGTCGACAGGGGCAACACAATGAGCAGTTCTTC.

Comments on this clonotype: The junction differs from germline at one of its ends, possibly a read error. This rearrangement joins TRBV23-1 to TRBJ1-5; no reliable D call. TRBV23-1 is marked as an open reading frame, function uncertain. This CDR3 has 12 residues. The CDR3 nucleotides read TGCGCCAGCAGTCTACAGATTCAGCCCCAGCACTTT. Its translation is CASSLQIQPQHF.

The table lists this clonotype with many counts. The chain recombines TRBV5-1 with TRBJ1-2; D call uncertain. CDR3 length: 13 amino acids. V gave up 0 bases and J gave up 6 bases, with 9 bases separating them. Germline loops: CDR1 SGHRS, CDR2 YFSETQ. CDR3 nucleotides: TGCGCCAGCAGCTTGGCCCGGGGAAATGGCTACACCTTC. The encoded protein is CASSLARGNGYTF. Full variable domain (outside the CDR3, taken from reference TRBV5-1 and TRBJ1-2): KAGVTQTPRYLIKTRGQQVTLSCSPISGHRSVSWYQQTPGQGLQFLFEYFSETQRNKGNFPGRFSGRQFSNSRSEMNVSTLELGDSALYLCASSLARGNGYTFGSGTRLTVV.

The chain is built from TRBV11-2 and TRBJ1-1; 10 nucleotides agree with TRBD1. Germline V CDR1 and CDR2: SGHAT, FQNNGV. The CDR3 totals 14 residues. With V trimmed by 5 bases and J by 11 bases, 11 bases remained unmatched. The chain's CDR3 is CASSRTGGQRAAFF. The CDR3 DNA sequence: TGTGCCAGCAGCCGGACAGGGGGGCAAAGAGCGGCTTTCTTT.

The V and J genes are TRBV20-1 and TRBJ2-3; D possibly uses TRBD1 or TRBD2 (5 bases each). V was shortened by 3 bases and J by 0 bases, with 10 bases between the two germline ends. Germline V gene data show CDR1 as DFQATT and CDR2 as SNEGSKA (reference sequence). The length of the CDR3 is 14 residues. CDR3 protein: CSARGTESTDTQYF. Written as DNA, the CDR3 is TGCAGTGCTAGGGGGACGGAAAGCACAGATACGCAGTATTTT.

This clonotype came up a few times. The chain combines TRBV6-2 or TRBV6-3 with TRBJ1-5; no reliable D call. The V gene's germline CDR1 is MNHEY and CDR2 SVGEGT. Trimming removed 5 bases at V and 0 bases at J, with 23 bases between. The CDR3 sequence is 19 residues long. In nucleotides, the CDR3 is TGTGCCAGCAGTGACGATCGGGCTGTGGCAGTCCATAGCAATCAGCCCCAGCATTTT. Its translation is CASSDDRAVAVHSNQPQHF.

This clonotype was counted only a few times. The CDR3 DNA reads as TGCAGTGCTACCCTCGGACAGGGAATCAATCAGCCCCAGCATTTT. Encoded protein: CSATLGQGINQPQHF. This chain joins TRBV20-1 and TRBJ1-5; 8 bases match TRBD1. The CDR3 consists of 15 residues. The germline V gene has CDR1 DFQATT and CDR2 SNEGSKA (reference sequence). J gave up 3 bases and V 4 bases, and 8 bases lay outside the gene matches.

Many counts were recorded for this clonotype. This chain joins TRBV12-3 or TRBV12-4 and TRBJ1-1, with D perhaps matching TRBD1 (5 bases). The CDR3 runs 16 residues. The V end lost 5 bases, the J end lost 3 bases, and 19 bases lay between the germline ends. The CDR3, as DNA: TGTGCCAGCAGTCTGGGGACCCGGCGGGTCGACACTGAAGCTTTCTTT. It encodes CASSLGTRRVDTEAFF.

This sequence joins TRBV5-1 and TRBJ1-2; 8 positions agree with TRBD1. The length of the CDR3 is 13 residues. V lost 2 bases and J lost 8; bases outside the gene matches: 5. CDR1 is SGHRS, CDR2 YFSETQ, per germline. The CDR3 loop reads CASSFQGAEGYTF. The CDR3 bases are TGCGCCAGCAGCTTCCAGGGGGCGGAAGGCTACACCTTC.

The chain employs TRBV20-1 and TRBJ2-3; D remains unclear. The V and J ends lost 5 bases and 2 bases respectively, with 14 bases between them. CDR3 length equals 14 residues. Looked up from germline, CDR1 is DFQATT and CDR2 is SNEGSKA (reference sequence). Here the CDR3 reads CSAGRAGYTDTQYF. CDR3 sequence (DNA): TGCAGTGCTGGGCGCGCAGGTTACACAGATACGCAGTATTTT.

This clonotype occurred a few times. The chain has TRBV5-1 and TRBJ1-1; a possible D gene is TRBD1 (6 bases). The germline gives CDR1 SGHRS, CDR2 YFSETQ. The CDR3 covers 14 residues. V was trimmed by 4 bases and J by 3 bases, leaving 13 bases between them. The CDR3 bases are TGCGCCAGCAGCATATCACAGGGAGACACTGAAGCTTTCTTT. Translating gives CASSISQGDTEAFF.

The V and J genes are TRBV7-2 and TRBJ2-1; unclear D gene. Per germline, CDR1 SGHTA and CDR2 FQGNSA. The CDR3 sequence is 16 residues long. V gave up 7 bases and J gave up 1 base, with 17 bases separating them. The CDR3 nucleotides are TGTGCCAGCACCCCACAAGCCGGGCTATCCTACAATGAGCAGTTCTTC. Translated: CASTPQAGLSYNEQFF.

The V call is TRBV12-3 or TRBV12-4, the J call TRBJ1-2; no firm D call. This CDR3 has 16 residues. Trimming removed 5 bases at V and 0 bases at J, with 16 bases between. This CDR3 reads CASSIFGGYPNYGYTF. The DNA of the CDR3 is TGTGCCAGCAGTATATTCGGCGGCTACCCTAACTATGGCTACACCTTC.

With regard to this clonotype: Germline and junction disagree at one end, which may indicate a read error. This sequence joins TRBV3-1 and TRBJ1-1; D gene uncertain. This CDR3 contains 13 residues. Germline CDR1 is LGHDT and CDR2 is YNNKEL (reference sequence). CDR3: CASSQAVNSEAFF. The CDR3 nucleotides are TGTGCCAGCAGCCAAGCTGTGAACTCTGAAGCTTTCTTT.

The table lists this clonotype with a few counts. The rearrangement joins TRBV5-4 to TRBJ1-6, with 7 bases fitting TRBD1. J lost 7 bases, V lost 3 bases, and 4 bases had no gene match. CDR1 and CDR2 from the germline V gene are SGHNT and YYREEE (reference sequence). This CDR3 is 14 amino acids long. The CDR3 protein is CASSSAQGNSPLHF. CDR3 bases: TGTGCCAGCAGCTCTGCACAGGGGAATTCACCCCTCCACTTT.

This rearrangement joins TRBV20-1 to TRBJ1-2; TRBD1 might be the D (5 bases). CDR1 DFQATT and CDR2 SNEGSKA come from the germline V gene (reference sequence). This CDR3 has 12 residues. V was clipped by 3 bases and J by 4 bases, with 9 bases between them. This chain's CDR3 is CSASGQGYGYTF. In DNA, the CDR3 is TGCAGTGCTAGTGGCCAGGGCTATGGCTACACCTTC.

This clonotype was observed a few times. V gene TRBV20-1 combines with J gene TRBJ1-5, with D possibly TRBD1 on 5 matching bases. V was cut by 4 bases and J by 0 bases, with 10 bases left in between. Germline values: CDR1 DFQATT, CDR2 SNEGSKA (reference sequence). This CDR3 spans 14 amino acids. The CDR3: CSAMDTASNQPQHF. The DNA for the CDR3 is TGCAGTGCTATGGACACCGCTAGCAATCAGCCCCAGCATTTT.

This clonotype was counted at least ten times. The J gene is TRBJ1-6, the V gene TRBV7-9; TRBD1 aligns across 9 bases. The V gene end was trimmed by 2 bases and the J gene end by 9 bases; junction bases not matched to a gene: 5. Germline CDR1 reads SEHNR; CDR2 reads FQNEAQ (reference sequence). CDR3 length: 15 residues. This chain's CDR3 is CASSLSGTGSSPLHF. As DNA, the CDR3 is TGTGCCAGCAGCTTATCCGGGACAGGGAGTTCACCCCTCCACTTT.